Listed here are 22 T cell receptor beta chains from one sample, sequenced in a study of cytomegalovirus exposure and HLA in healthy donors. 60 Vbeta and 13 Jbeta primers were used in PCR. Using immunoSEQ multiplex PCR, the repertoire was profiled, and TCRdb retains in-frame clones only, with some absent. The profile shows 100,000 to 120,000 clones, approximately 83% of them singletons. The specimen was PBMCs. The receptor set was obtained from a man in his forties or fifties in good health and CMV-seronegative.

The gene calls are TRBV6-1 and TRBJ2-7, with TRBD1 matching over 7 bases. V lost 6 bases and J lost 4; bases outside the gene matches: 9. The CDR3 runs 14 residues. Germline CDR1 reads MNHNS; CDR2 reads SASEGT. The CDR3 coding sequence is TGTGCCAGCAGGCCGGGACAGAATATTTACGAGCAGTACTTC. Its protein product is CASRPGQNIYEQYF.

This chain connects TRBV5-4 to TRBJ2-7; D may be TRBD2 (6 bases). The CDR3 has 15 amino acids. V was trimmed by 4 bases and J by 6 bases, leaving 20 bases between them. Germline V CDR1 and CDR2: SGHNT, YYREEE (reference sequence). The CDR3 nucleotides are TGTGCCAGCAGCCTGGGTAGCGGCCTAACCCTCGAGCAGTACTTC. Its translation is CASSLGSGLTLEQYF.

This clone was seen a few times. This chain uses TRBV2 with TRBJ1-5; possibly TRBD1 for D (5 bases). Germline CDR1 SNHLY, CDR2 FYNNEI. Trimming removed 8 bases from V and 1 base from J, with 12 bases in between. There are 14 residues in the CDR3. Here the CDR3 reads CASHDRGSNQPQHF. The DNA for the CDR3 is TGTGCCAGCCATGATCGGGGGAGCAATCAGCCCCAGCATTTT.

The chain carries TRBV5-1 and TRBJ1-3, with D maybe TRBD1 (6 bases). Per the germline V gene, CDR1 is SGHRS and CDR2 is YFSETQ. This CDR3 spans 16 amino acids. Trimming left V 0 bases short and J 0 bases short, with 10 bases between. The CDR3 here is CASSLAGQLSGNTIYF. The CDR3 DNA reads TGCGCCAGCAGCTTGGCGGGACAACTCTCTGGAAACACCATATATTTT.

The chain carries TRBV7-9 and TRBJ2-7; the match to TRBD1 covers 7 bases. This CDR3 is built from 14 residues. Per germline, CDR1 SEHNR and CDR2 FQNEAQ (reference sequence). The V gene end was trimmed by 0 bases and the J gene end by 2 bases; junction bases not matched to a gene: 1. The chain's CDR3 is CASSLAGTAYEQYF. CDR3 DNA: TGTGCCAGCAGCTTAGCGGGGACAGCCTACGAGCAGTACTTC.

The CDR3 reads CASSIAQAGYTF. CDR3 in DNA: TGTGCCAGTAGTATAGCACAGGCAGGCTACACCTTC. This chain uses TRBV19 with TRBJ1-2; weak D call: TRBD1 (5 bases). The CDR3 is 12 amino acids. In germline, CDR1 is LNHDA, CDR2 SQIVND (reference sequence). V lost 1 base and J lost 8, with 8 bases in between.

The CDR3 is CASSNRGDNSPLHF. CDR3 nucleotides: TGTGCCAGCAGTAACAGGGGGGATAATTCACCCCTCCACTTT. The chain uses TRBV6-5 and TRBJ1-6; 8 bases fit TRBD1. V gave up 5 bases and J gave up 5 bases; unmatched junction bases: 2. The CDR3 totals 14 residues. CDR1 MNHEY and CDR2 SVGAGI come from the germline V gene.

CDR3 protein: CASSYNRGQVHTF. CDR3 in DNA: TGTGCCAGCAGTTACAACAGGGGGCAAGTTCACACCTTC. This chain connects TRBV6-5 to TRBJ1-2, with 9 bases lining up with TRBD1. The CDR3 totals 13 residues. V gave up 2 bases and J gave up 12 bases; unmatched junction bases: 7. CDR1 and CDR2 from the germline V gene are MNHEY and SVGAGI.

The genes are TRBV30 and TRBJ1-1; 9 nucleotides agree with TRBD1. The CDR3 length is 17 residues. From germline, CDR1 is GTSNPN and CDR2 SVGIG (reference sequence). J was trimmed by 5 bases and V by 0 bases; bases with no gene match: 13. CDR3 nucleotides: TGTGCCTGGAGTGTGAGGGGACAGGGCTTAATTAAAACTGAAGCTTTCTTT. This sequence encodes CAWSVRGQGLIKTEAFF.

The chain couples TRBV5-6 to TRBJ2-1; TRBD2 agrees at 7 bases. Looked up from germline, CDR1 is SGHDT and CDR2 is YYEEEE. Germline trimming cut 4 bases from V and 6 bases from J; bases unmatched to any gene: 10. The CDR3 loop spans 15 amino acids. The chain's CDR3 is CASSKLASPPNEQFF. The DNA of the CDR3 is TGTGCCAGCAGCAAACTAGCGAGCCCCCCCAATGAGCAGTTCTTC.

The chain joins TRBV7-2 to TRBJ1-5, with 7 bases fitting TRBD1. In germline, CDR1 is SGHTA, CDR2 FQGNSA. V trimming: 4 bases; J trimming: 6 bases; junction bases outside the gene matches: 9. This CDR3 is built from 15 residues. Here the CDR3 DNA reads TGTGCCAGCAGCTCGTGGGGTCAGGGGGGTCAGCCCCAGCATTTT. Residues: CASSSWGQGGQPQHF. The full variable domain, rest sourced from reference TRBV7-2 and TRBJ1-5, is GAGVSQSPSNKVTEKGKDVELRCDPISGHTALYWYRQSLGQGLEFLIYFQGNSAPDKSGLPSDRFSAERTGGSVSTLTIQRTQQEDSAVYLCASSSWGQGGQPQHFGDGTRLSIL.

This clone was seen a handful of times. This sequence joins TRBV19 and TRBJ1-1; D gene uncertain. The CDR3 is 13 amino acids. V lost 9 bases and J lost 0, with 11 bases in between. CDR1 is LNHDA, CDR2 SQIVND, per germline (reference sequence). The chain's CDR3 is CASLRNMNTEAFF. CDR3 coding DNA: TGTGCCAGCCTCAGAAACATGAACACTGAAGCTTTCTTT. Variable domain in full (rest from reference TRBV19 and TRBJ1-1): DGGITQSPKYLFRKEGQNVTLSCEQNLNHDAMYWYRQDPGQGLRLIYYSQIVNDFQKGDIAEGYSVSREKKESFPLTVTSAQKNPTAFYLCASLRNMNTEAFFGQGTRLTVV.

Worth noting for this clone: Other nucleotide sequences in the sample specify the same CDR3. The gene calls are TRBV7-3 and TRBJ1-1, with D unresolved. V lost 4 bases and J 2 bases, leaving 8 bases between the germline ends. In germline, CDR1 is SGHTA, CDR2 FQGTGA. CDR3 size: 13 residues. CDR3 in amino acids: CASSSGLNTEAFF. The CDR3 DNA follows: TGTGCCAGCAGCTCAGGACTTAACACTGAAGCTTTCTTT.

The chain uses TRBV5-6 and TRBJ1-1, with D perhaps matching TRBD1 (5 bases). The CDR3 is made up of 14 amino acids. With 3 bases removed from V and 5 bases from J, the gap between germline ends came to 14 bases. Germline V gene lookup returns CDR1 SGHDT and CDR2 YYEEEE. Here the CDR3 DNA reads TGTGCCAGCAGCTACGGAGGGGCGGAAACTGAAGCTTTCTTT. It specifies CASSYGGAETEAFF.

The chain links TRBV4-1 to TRBJ2-1; D uncertain. The CDR3 runs 13 residues. CDR1 and CDR2 from the germline V gene are MGHRA and YSYEKL. Trimming removed 3 bases from V and 6 bases from J, with 9 bases in between. This chain's CDR3 is CASSHPERNEQFF. The CDR3 DNA sequence: TGCGCCAGCAGCCACCCAGAACGCAATGAGCAGTTCTTC.

Here the CDR3 reads CASSTRQAGNQPQHF. CDR3 coding DNA: TGTGCCAGCAGTACTCGACAGGCAGGCAATCAGCCCCAGCATTTT. The chain couples TRBV28 to TRBJ1-5; D possibly corresponds to TRBD1 (6 bases). The V end was cut by 5 bases, the J end by 2 bases, with 13 bases between. This CDR3 has 15 amino acids. CDR1 and CDR2 (germline): MDHEN, SYDVKM.

The chain links TRBV5-1 to TRBJ2-5; TRBD1 is a possible D gene (6 bases). V was trimmed by 4 bases and J by 7 bases, leaving 23 bases between them. Per germline, CDR1 SGHRS and CDR2 YFSETQ. The CDR3 is 16 amino acids. CDR3 in amino acids: CASSPGDTAGMSTQYF. The CDR3, as DNA: TGCGCCAGCAGCCCCGGGGACACCGCTGGGATGTCGACCCAGTACTTC.

The V gene is TRBV7-6, the J gene TRBJ1-1, with a possible D match to TRBD1 (6 bases). The CDR3 sequence is 16 residues long. The ends were cut back, 1 base at V and 0 bases at J, with 12 bases in the middle. Germline CDR1 SGHVS, CDR2 FNYEAQ. The CDR3 loop reads CASSLGSGVMNTEAFF. The CDR3 DNA reads as TGTGCCAGCAGCTTAGGCTCAGGGGTAATGAACACTGAAGCTTTCTTT.

The chain employs TRBV27 and TRBJ1-5; 7 bases agree with TRBD1. Germline lookup yields CDR1 MNHEY and CDR2 SMNVEV (reference sequence). The CDR3 loop spans 15 amino acids. Trimming took 3 bases from V and 9 from J; bases not matched to a gene: 11. The CDR3 loop is CASSFSGQAAPPQHF. In DNA form, the CDR3 reads TGTGCCAGCAGTTTCTCCGGACAGGCGGCTCCGCCCCAGCATTTT.

The table lists this clone with a count of one. The V gene is TRBV4-1, the J gene TRBJ2-1; a weak D match, TRBD1 (7 bases). The V end lost 0 bases, the J end lost 5 bases, and 17 bases lay between the germline ends. The germline gives CDR1 MGHRA, CDR2 YSYEKL. The length of the CDR3 is 17 residues. CDR3 protein: CASSQDLQGGLNNEQFF. The CDR3 DNA reads TGCGCCAGCAGCCAAGATCTTCAGGGGGGCCTTAACAATGAGCAGTTCTTC.

The sample holds a few counts of this clone. V gene TRBV5-4 combines with J gene TRBJ2-1; TRBD2 matches 12 bases. V shed 0 bases and J 5 bases; nucleotides not matched to a gene: 12. This CDR3 comprises 19 residues. In germline, CDR1 is SGHNT, CDR2 YYREEE (reference sequence). CDR3 protein: CASSLEASGGATLHNEQFF. For the CDR3, the DNA is TGTGCCAGCAGCTTGGAGGCTAGCGGGGGGGCCACGTTGCACAATGAGCAGTTCTTC.

V and J are TRBV5-1 and TRBJ2-7, with 8 positions matching TRBD1. The V and J ends lost 3 bases and 7 bases, in that order; junction bases with no gene match: 9. The CDR3 has 14 residues. Germline lookup yields CDR1 SGHRS and CDR2 YFSETQ. The CDR3: CASSSRDRGEEQYF. The CDR3 DNA follows: TGCGCCAGCAGCTCCCGCGACAGGGGTGAGGAGCAGTACTTC.